One sample yielded the 20 T cell receptor beta chains listed below, sequenced in a study of T cell changes during pregnancy in multiple sclerosis. Profiling relied on immunoSEQ multiplex PCR, and the TCRdb table lists in-frame clones only, not all of them. The profile shows tens of thousands of clones, 92% of them singletons. The input for sequencing was peripheral blood, taken before pregnancy. These receptors were taken from a female donor with multiple sclerosis, enrolled in a pregnancy study.

The chain carries TRBV29-1 and TRBJ2-2; maybe TRBD1 (5 bases). Trimming pared 2 bases from V and 3 bases from J, leaving 7 bases between. Germline lookup yields CDR1 SQVTM and CDR2 ANQGSEA. There are 13 residues in the CDR3. CDR3 nucleotide sequence: TGCAGCGTTGAATGGGGCCACACCGGGGAGCTGTTTTTT. Its protein is CSVEWGHTGELFF.

The chain recombines TRBV7-2 with TRBJ2-1, with a possible D match to TRBD2 (6 bases). CDR1 and CDR2 from the germline V gene are SGHTA and FQGNSA. This CDR3 is built from 14 residues. V was trimmed by 3 bases and J by 8 bases, leaving 14 bases between them. The CDR3 DNA reads as TGTGCCAGCAGCTTTACTAGCAACAGCCATGAGCAGTTCTTC. Encoded protein: CASSFTSNSHEQFF.

This sequence joins TRBV5-5 and TRBJ2-2, with D tentatively TRBD1 (5 bases). This CDR3 spans 14 amino acids. The germline V and J ends were trimmed by 4 bases and 4 bases, with 11 bases remaining between them. Germline CDR1 is SGHKS and CDR2 is YYEKEE (reference sequence). The CDR3 DNA sequence: TGTGCCAGCAGCATCGCCACAGGCACCGGGGAGCTGTTTTTT. Translation: CASSIATGTGELFF.

This clone appeared a few times. The chain employs TRBV5-1 and TRBJ1-6; D is possibly TRBD1 (5 bases). Per germline, CDR1 SGHRS and CDR2 YFSETQ. Deletions cut 4 bases from V and 10 bases from J, with 15 bases between. The CDR3 runs to 14 residues. The CDR3 bases are TGCGCCAGCAGCCCTTCAGGGTACGGATCACCCCTCCACTTT. This translates into CASSPSGYGSPLHF.

This clone was seen only once. The DNA of the CDR3 is TGTGCCAGTAGTCTGGAAGGACAGGGCCCCCAGCATTTT. This sequence encodes CASSLEGQGPQHF. The rearrangement uses TRBV19 and TRBJ1-5; 8 nucleotides agree with TRBD1. In germline, CDR1 is LNHDA, CDR2 SQIVND (reference sequence). V lost 5 bases, J lost 10 bases, and 7 bases stayed unmatched. The CDR3 is 13 amino acids.

The gene calls are TRBV9 and TRBJ2-7; D unresolved. Germline V gene data show CDR1 as SGDLS and CDR2 as YYNGEE. V lost 2 bases, J lost 6 bases, and 9 bases lay in between. CDR3 length: 12 amino acids. The CDR3: CASSVDGREQYF. The CDR3 DNA reads as TGTGCCAGCAGCGTGGATGGGCGCGAGCAGTACTTC.

This clone was seen once. Because the CDR3 is missing its conserved closing phenylalanine or tryptophan, this is likely a read error. The chain joins TRBV11-2 to TRBJ2-7; the D gene is possibly TRBD1 (6 bases). V was pared by 2 bases and J by 3 bases, with 8 bases between. This CDR3 has 13 amino acids. Germline CDR1 reads SGHAT; CDR2 reads FQNNGV. CDR3 in amino acids: CASSLQGSYEQYL. The CDR3 nucleotides read TGTGCCAGCAGCTTACAGGGGAGCTACGAGCAGTACCTC.

The chain is built from TRBV15 and TRBJ2-1, with 7 bases identical to TRBD2. Germline CDR1 LNHNV, CDR2 YYDKDF (reference sequence). CDR3 length: 15 amino acids. The ends lost 5 bases at V and 1 base at J; junction bases unmatched: 5. The CDR3: CATSPGGGSYNEQFF. In nucleotides, the CDR3 is TGTGCCACCAGCCCGGGGGGAGGGTCCTACAATGAGCAGTTCTTC.

This clone was recorded once. The rearrangement uses TRBV6-6 and TRBJ2-7; a weak D match, TRBD1 (5 bases). This CDR3 is 13 amino acids long. The V gene's germline CDR1 is MNHNY and CDR2 SVGAGI (reference sequence). The V and J ends lost 10 bases and 0 bases respectively, with 13 bases between them. CDR3: CATRRQSSYEQYF. CDR3 nucleotides: TGTGCCACCAGAAGACAGAGCTCCTACGAGCAGTACTTC.

The V gene is TRBV4-1, the J gene TRBJ2-5; 9 bases match TRBD2. Germline-derived CDR1 and CDR2 are MGHRA and YSYEKL. The length of the CDR3 is 18 residues. With 0 bases clipped from V and 2 bases from J, the junction kept 10 bases outside the gene matches. CDR3 nucleotides: TGCGCCAGCAGCCAAGATATGGGCGGGGGGGCCCTTCAAGAGACCCAGTACTTC. It yields the protein CASSQDMGGGALQETQYF.

In DNA, the CDR3 is TGCAGCGTTGATCGAGGGCTTACTGGAAACACCATATATTTT. Protein product: CSVDRGLTGNTIYF. The rearrangement links TRBV29-1 to TRBJ1-3; D is undetermined. The germline gives CDR1 SQVTM, CDR2 ANQGSEA. The CDR3 is 14 residues long. Trimming shortened V by 3 bases and J by 2 bases, and 11 bases separated the two germline ends.

CDR3 residues: CASRFGSGGGYEQFF. The CDR3 DNA is TGTGCCAGCAGATTTGGTAGCGGGGGGGGCTATGAGCAGTTCTTC. The rearrangement joins TRBV13 to TRBJ2-1, with 11 nucleotides matching TRBD2. This CDR3 has 15 residues. Germline CDR1 and CDR2: PRHDT and FYEKMQ (reference sequence). J lost 8 bases, V lost 6 bases, and 9 bases had no gene match.

The J gene is TRBJ2-7, the V gene TRBV13; D is unresolved. The CDR3 is made up of 13 amino acids. In germline, CDR1 is PRHDT, CDR2 FYEKMQ (reference sequence). Trimming took off 4 bases at V and 7 bases at J, with 14 bases between the two ends. The CDR3, as DNA: TGTGCCAGCAGCTCTAGTTTAGACGGTGAGCAGTACTTC. This gives the protein CASSSSLDGEQYF.

The rearrangement joins TRBV18 to TRBJ1-4; 9 bases are a match to TRBD1. The CDR3 is made up of 15 amino acids. V gave up 2 bases and J gave up 7 bases; unmatched junction bases: 5. Germline lookup yields CDR1 KGHSH and CDR2 LQKENI. CDR3 in DNA: TGTGCCAGCTCACCAACAGGGGGCAAGGGTGAAAAACTGTTTTTT. Residues: CASSPTGGKGEKLFF.

This chain links TRBV6-4 with TRBJ2-5; 9 nucleotides line up with TRBD1. In germline, CDR1 is MRHNA, CDR2 SNTAGT. After removal of 6 bases from V and 6 bases from J, the junction contained 14 bases not matched to a gene. The CDR3 is 16 amino acids. In nucleotides, the CDR3 is TGTGCCAGCAGAGCCTGTGGGACAGGGTTTCAAAAGACCCAGTACTTC. Amino acids: CASRACGTGFQKTQYF.

The genes are TRBV6-6 and TRBJ1-4, with D tentatively TRBD1 (6 bases). The V end lost 5 bases, the J end lost 2 bases, and 12 bases lay between the germline ends. CDR1 MNHNY and CDR2 SVGAGI come from the germline V gene (reference sequence). This CDR3 has 15 residues. In DNA, the CDR3 is TGTGCCAGCAGTCCTGGACAGACGACTAATGAAAAACTGTTTTTT. Translated, it gives CASSPGQTTNEKLFF.

V gene TRBV6-5 combines with J gene TRBJ2-5, with 7 bases lining up with TRBD1. This CDR3 contains 14 residues. Trimming cost V 7 bases and J 5 bases; bases outside gene matches: 10. The germline V gene encodes CDR1 MNHEY and CDR2 SVGAGI. The DNA of the CDR3 is TGTGCCAGCACTAAAGGGGGCGAGTGGGAGACCCAGTACTTC. Encoded protein: CASTKGGEWETQYF.

V is TRBV7-2 and J is TRBJ1-2; D is unresolved. The germline gives CDR1 SGHTA, CDR2 FQGNSA. This CDR3 comprises 12 residues. Trimming shortened V by 5 bases and J by 9 bases, and 13 bases separated the two germline ends. Here the CDR3 DNA reads TGTGCCAGCAGCGATCCGGGAGGGAGCTACACCTTC. Translating it yields CASSDPGGSYTF.

The V call is TRBV5-8, the J call TRBJ2-7; 8 positions match TRBD1. J gave up 2 bases and V 1 base, and 8 bases lay outside the gene matches. Looked up from germline, CDR1 is SGHTS and CDR2 is YDEGEE. The CDR3 totals 16 residues. The DNA of the CDR3 is TGTGCCAGCAGCTTGTTCCGTGACAGGGGACCCTACGAGCAGTACTTC. Amino acid sequence: CASSLFRDRGPYEQYF.

This clone came up once. The J gene is TRBJ2-7, the V gene TRBV6-1; TRBD1 is a possible D gene (6 bases). V was cut by 0 bases and J by 7 bases, with 25 bases left in between. CDR3 length equals 18 residues. From germline, CDR1 is MNHNS and CDR2 SASEGT. This CDR3 is CASSEARLSGAPVGEQYF. The CDR3 DNA reads as TGTGCCAGCAGTGAAGCGCGGCTGTCAGGGGCCCCAGTGGGAGAGCAGTACTTC.